This T cell receptor (beta chain) derives from a study of T cell responses to AZD1222 COVID-19 vaccine. A note on this clone: Its specificity is not known.

The CDR3 covers 15 residues. CDR1 GTSNPN and CDR2 SVGIG come from the germline V gene (reference sequence). The V end was cut by 3 bases, the J end by 1 base, with 13 bases between. Findings and limits, study-wide: Repertoires were obtained only post-peak T cell response.

Profiled with immunoSEQ multiplex PCR; TCRdb holds only in-frame clones, not every one. The sample has around 110,000 clones; 87% are singletons. Here the sequenced sample was peripheral blood, taken on day 0 of AZD1222 vaccination. The receptor's source is an adult in good health. The chain recombines TRBV30 with TRBJ2-4; unclear D gene. The CDR3 DNA reads TGTGCCTGGAGCCCCATCGTGGGCGCCAAAAACATTCAGTACTTC. This gives the protein CAWSPIVGAKNIQYF.